Presented here are 20 T cell receptor beta chains from one specimen sequenced in a study of T-cell reconstitution after alpha-beta-depleted transplantation in children. Unique molecular identifiers were incorporated into the prepared TCRbeta library. One entry per CDR3 protein results from TCRdb running MiXCR on the PCR reads. The data show around 580,000 distinct CDR3 sequences, about 21% seen once. This specimen consisted of PBMCs, mostly from graft donor cells, obtained 360 days after TCRalphabeta/CD19-depleted stem cell transplant. These receptors came from a boy under three years old who had a stem cell transplant for acute myeloid leukemia, so the T cells may come from the graft donor.

This clonotype was picked up a small number of times. The chain couples TRBV11-1 to TRBJ2-2, with 7 bases identical to TRBD2. The CDR3 spans 18 residues. From germline, CDR1 is SGHAT and CDR2 FQDESV (reference sequence). V lost 2 bases, J lost 0 bases, and 9 bases stayed unmatched. The CDR3 coding sequence is TGTGCCAGCAGCTTAACCGGGGGGACGTACGCGAACACCGGGGAGCTGTTTTTT. Protein product: CASSLTGGTYANTGELFF.

The chain carries TRBV12-5 and TRBJ1-4; 8 nucleotides match TRBD1. Germline V gives CDR1 LGHNT, CDR2 FRNRAP. J gave up 3 bases and V 0 bases, and 9 bases lay outside the gene matches. The CDR3 sequence is 18 residues long. The DNA for the CDR3 is TGTGCTAGTGGTTTGGTACGGGGCAGGGGGCCCGCTAATGAAAAACTGTTTTTT. As protein: CASGLVRGRGPANEKLFF.

The chain carries TRBV20-1 and TRBJ2-7, with D possibly matching TRBD1 (5 bases). The CDR3 runs to 13 residues. Germline lookup yields CDR1 DFQATT and CDR2 SNEGSKA (reference sequence). Trimming removed 4 bases from V and 2 bases from J, with 12 bases in between. The CDR3 DNA follows: TGCAGTGCTACCGGACACCCAGCCTACGAGCAGTACTTC. It specifies CSATGHPAYEQYF.

The J gene is TRBJ2-1, the V gene TRBV27; no definite D call. Trimming left V 5 bases short and J 3 bases short, with 14 bases between. Germline loops: CDR1 MNHEY, CDR2 SMNVEV (reference sequence). The length of the CDR3 is 15 residues. CDR3 protein: CASSPAYGVYNEQFF. For the CDR3, the DNA is TGTGCCAGCAGTCCGGCTTATGGGGTCTACAATGAGCAGTTCTTC.

The J gene is TRBJ2-3, the V gene TRBV24-1, with a weak D call TRBD1 (6 bases). The germline V gene encodes CDR1 KGHDR and CDR2 SFDVKD. This CDR3 region has 15 residues. V was trimmed by 2 bases and J by 3 bases, leaving 11 bases between them. The CDR3 loop is CATSDYGGMTDTQYF. The CDR3 DNA reads TGTGCCACCAGTGATTATGGGGGCATGACAGATACGCAGTATTTT.

The chain is built from TRBV7-9 and TRBJ1-1; no definite D call. The V gene lost 8 bases and the J gene lost 8 bases, with 15 bases spanning the gap. Germline V gene data show CDR1 as SEHNR and CDR2 as FQNEAQ (reference sequence). CDR3 length equals 12 residues. In DNA, the CDR3 is TGTGCCAGCGGGTCCTCGGCGCCCGAAGCTTTCTTT. This translates into CASGSSAPEAFF.

This clonotype was seen a handful of times. The chain employs TRBV7-2 and TRBJ2-1, with a tentative D call TRBD1 (6 bases). The V gene's germline CDR1 is SGHTA and CDR2 FQGNSA. The CDR3 has 14 amino acids. The V and J ends lost 5 bases and 3 bases respectively, with 11 bases between them. CDR3 sequence reads: CASSVGTLYNEQFF. The CDR3 region has the DNA TGTGCCAGCAGCGTAGGGACACTCTACAATGAGCAGTTCTTC.

Written as DNA, the CDR3 is TGCGCCAGCAGCTTTGGGACTAGGAACACCGGGGAGCTGTTTTTT. This codes for CASSFGTRNTGELFF. The V call is TRBV5-1, the J call TRBJ2-2, with 8 bases identical to TRBD2. Germline CDR1 and CDR2: SGHRS and YFSETQ. There are 15 residues in the CDR3. V shed 2 bases, J shed 1 base, and the junction held 1 base outside the gene matches.

The table lists this clonotype with a few counts. The chain links TRBV29-1 to TRBJ1-2; 10 bases agree with TRBD1. J gave up 6 bases and V 4 bases, and 5 bases lay outside the gene matches. Germline V gives CDR1 SQVTM, CDR2 ANQGSEA. The CDR3 spans 13 residues. CDR3 nucleotide sequence: TGCAGCGTTGTGGGACAGGGGATCGATGGCTACACCTTC. It encodes CSVVGQGIDGYTF. The full variable domain, completed using reference TRBV29-1 and TRBJ1-2, is SAVISQKPSRDICQRGTSLTIQCQVDSQVTMMFWYRQQPGQSLTLIATANQGSEATYESGFVIDKFPISRPNLTFSTLTVSNMSPEDSSIYLCSVVGQGIDGYTFGSGTRLTVV.

This clonotype was detected ten times or more. The chain joins TRBV20-1 to TRBJ2-1; D is undetermined. CDR1 and CDR2 from the germline V gene are DFQATT and SNEGSKA (reference sequence). This CDR3 is 12 amino acids long. Trimming removed 5 bases at V and 4 bases at J, with 9 bases between. The CDR3 coding sequence is TGCAGTGCTTCGGATGTGTACAATGAGCAGTTCTTC. It codes for CSASDVYNEQFF.

This clonotype was seen many times. V gene TRBV6-1 combines with J gene TRBJ1-3, with 7 bases fitting TRBD1. CDR3 size: 14 residues. CDR1 MNHNS and CDR2 SASEGT come from the germline V gene. The junction had 13 bases not matched to a gene; V was cut back by 5 bases and J by 12 bases. The CDR3 is CASSRGEGRGHIYF. DNA of the CDR3: TGTGCCAGCAGTCGGGGGGAGGGTAGGGGGCACATATATTTT.

This clonotype was found many times. The genes are TRBV12-3 or TRBV12-4 and TRBJ2-5; D not resolved. The CDR3 has 11 residues. V was pared by 7 bases and J by 5 bases, with 8 bases between. The CDR3 region is CASTIRETQYF. The CDR3 coding sequence is TGTGCCAGCACAATCAGGGAGACCCAGTACTTC.

V usage is TRBV12-3 or TRBV12-4 and J usage is TRBJ2-7, with a weak D call TRBD2 (5 bases). The V end lost 3 bases, the J end lost 0 bases, and 9 bases lay between the germline ends. The CDR3 is 14 amino acids. Here the CDR3 reads CASSFTDYSYEQYF. The CDR3 DNA sequence: TGTGCCAGCAGTTTTACCGACTACTCCTACGAGCAGTACTTC.

This clonotype was observed at least ten times. This chain joins TRBV5-6 and TRBJ2-2; TRBD1 matches 7 bases. This CDR3 region has 15 residues. Germline values: CDR1 SGHDT, CDR2 YYEEEE. The ends lost 4 bases at V and 0 bases at J; junction bases unmatched: 3. CDR3 bases: TGTGCCAGCAGCGCCGGGACAGCGAACACCGGGGAGCTGTTTTTT. Its translation: CASSAGTANTGELFF. The complete variable domain, with remaining parts taken from reference TRBV5-6 and TRBJ2-2, reads DAGVTQSPTHLIKTRGQQVTLRCSPKSGHDTVSWYQQALGQGPQFIFQYYEEEERQRGNFPDRFSGHQFPNYSSELNVNALLLGDSALYLCASSAGTANTGELFFGEGSRLTVL.

Many counts were recorded for this clonotype. This chain links TRBV5-1 with TRBJ2-4; D gene uncertain. CDR1 and CDR2 (germline): SGHRS, YFSETQ. With 0 bases removed from V and 7 bases from J, the gap between germline ends came to 17 bases. The CDR3 has 16 amino acids. The CDR3 nucleotides are TGCGCCAGCAGCTTGGAGGTAAACGAAGGAGTGAACATTCAGTACTTC. Residues: CASSLEVNEGVNIQYF.

The rearrangement uses TRBV12-3 or TRBV12-4 and TRBJ2-2, with D perhaps matching TRBD1 (5 bases). The germline V and J ends were trimmed by 11 bases and 0 bases, with 13 bases remaining between them. CDR3 length: 14 amino acids. CDR3: CASKGQPNTGELFF. The CDR3 DNA is TGTGCCTCCAAGGGGCAGCCGAACACCGGGGAGCTGTTTTTT.

There are a few counts of this clonotype. The V call is TRBV15, the J call TRBJ2-7; 7 positions match TRBD1. This CDR3 comprises 13 residues. Germline V gives CDR1 LNHNV, CDR2 YYDKDF (reference sequence). The CDR3: CAPSGTVPYEQYV. In DNA, the CDR3 is TGTGCGCCTTCCGGGACAGTGCCCTACGAGCAGTACGTC.

This clonotype was seen ten or more times. V and J are TRBV5-6 and TRBJ1-2, with a weak D call TRBD1 (6 bases). The CDR3 runs to 13 residues. V lost 0 bases to trimming and J lost 5 bases, with 8 bases between them. Per the germline V gene, CDR1 is SGHDT and CDR2 is YYEEEE. CDR3: CASSLDREYGYTF. The CDR3 coding sequence is TGTGCCAGCAGCTTGGACAGGGAGTATGGCTACACCTTC.

This clonotype was seen repeatedly, ten times or more. CDR3 loop: CASSVGFRAGNTIYF. For the CDR3, the DNA is TGTGCCAGCAGCGTAGGATTCCGAGCGGGAAACACCATATATTTT. This chain joins TRBV9 and TRBJ1-3; no firm D call. The CDR3 sequence is 15 residues long. Germline loops: CDR1 SGDLS, CDR2 YYNGEE. The ends were cut back, 0 bases at V and 4 bases at J, with 11 bases in the middle.

The V call is TRBV6-5, the J call TRBJ2-7, with D tentatively TRBD2 (6 bases). CDR1 is MNHEY and CDR2 is SVGAGI in the germline V gene. The CDR3 has 11 residues. The V end lost 9 bases, the J end lost 2 bases, and 8 bases lay between the germline ends. The CDR3: CARGGTYEQYV. In nucleotides, the CDR3 is TGTGCCAGGGGGGGTACCTACGAGCAGTACGTC.